The next 16 T cell receptor beta chains were all read from a single sample in a study of T cells after yellow fever vaccination (dated by TCRdb to the late 2010s). What the treatment or condition label conveys for this sample: live attenuated yellow fever vaccine strain. Library preparation used 5' RACE. TCRdb records Illumina HiSeq 2500 as the sequencer. The raw public reads went through TCRdb reprocessing: fastp at Q25, MiXCR clone calling, in-frame beta chains kept. Each entry is one CDR3 protein sequence, shown with its most common DNA and genes. The sample table records 620,000 or so distinct CDR3 sequences; roughly an eighth of these occur just once. Together, the top ten hold 14% to 15% of the sample. Sequencing was performed on PBMCs, taken on the day of the yellow fever booster vaccination. The receptors stem from a man aged 25 to 40 who received the YFV17D yellow fever vaccine.

This clonotype showed up just a few times. The germline gene is not matched at one end of the junction; a read error may be the cause. DNA for the CDR3: TGCTGTGCTAGAGATTGGGGAGCGGGAGTTATCTACGAGCAGTACTTC. It yields the protein CCARDWGAGVIYEQYF. J is TRBJ2-7 and V is TRBV20-1; TRBD2 matches 8 bases. The V gene's germline CDR1 is DFQATT and CDR2 SNEGSKA (reference sequence). CDR3 length: 16 amino acids.

The chain carries TRBV12-3 or TRBV12-4 and TRBJ2-2; possibly TRBD1 for D (6 bases). The CDR3 has 13 amino acids. The germline V and J ends were trimmed by 6 bases and 5 bases, with 10 bases remaining between them. As DNA, the CDR3 is TGTGCCAGCAGGATACAGGGAACCGGGGAGCTGTTTTTT. It is translated as CASRIQGTGELFF.

This clonotype has more than one count but fewer than ten. The rearrangement uses TRBV29-1 and TRBJ2-5; perhaps TRBD2 as D (6 bases). Germline loops: CDR1 SQVTM, CDR2 ANQGSEA. V was pared by 5 bases and J by 5 bases, with 12 bases between. CDR3 size: 12 residues. For the CDR3, the DNA is TGCAGCGTTCGGAGGGCCGGGGAGACCCAGTACTTC. It codes for CSVRRAGETQYF.

J is TRBJ1-4 and V is TRBV29-1, with D tentatively TRBD1 (5 bases). V lost 5 bases, J lost 4 bases, and 11 bases lay in between. The length of the CDR3 is 13 residues. CDR1 SQVTM and CDR2 ANQGSEA come from the germline V gene. CDR3 bases: TGCAGCGTTCCCTGGGGGGATAATGAAAAACTGTTTTTT. This encodes CSVPWGDNEKLFF.

This clonotype occurred once. The V gene is TRBV20-1, the J gene TRBJ2-5, with no clear D. Germline V gene data show CDR1 as DFQATT and CDR2 as SNEGSKA (reference sequence). This CDR3 comprises 12 residues. Trimming stripped 3 bases from V and 3 bases from J, with 8 bases between. Written as DNA, the CDR3 is TGCAGTGCTAGGTCAATAGAAGAGACCCAGTACTTC. It is translated as CSARSIEETQYF.

This clonotype was counted only a few times. The chain carries TRBV28 and TRBJ2-1; 9 bases are shared with TRBD2. CDR1 MDHEN and CDR2 SYDVKM come from the germline V gene. Trimming removed 4 bases from V and 3 bases from J; junction bases left unmatched: 13. The CDR3 sequence is 18 residues long. The CDR3 here is CASSSRRVAGEIYNEQFF. The CDR3 region has the DNA TGTGCCAGCAGTTCCCGTCGGGTAGCGGGAGAAATCTACAATGAGCAGTTCTTC. Full variable domain (rest looked up from reference TRBV28 and TRBJ2-1): DVKVTQSSRYLVKRTGEKVFLECVQDMDHENMFWYRQDPGLGLRLIYFSYDVKMKEKGDIPEGYSVSREKKERFSLILESASTNQTSMYLCASSSRRVAGEIYNEQFFGPGTRLTVL.

In this sample, this clonotype turned up many times. The V call is TRBV5-8, the J call TRBJ2-5, with D perhaps given as TRBD1 or TRBD2 (5 bases each). The CDR3 totals 13 residues. V lost 1 base and J lost 10, with 14 bases in between. Germline assignment: CDR1 SGHTS and CDR2 YDEGEE. CDR3 nucleotide sequence: TGTGCCAGCAGCTTGCAGGGAGAACAAGACCAGTACTTC. Translating gives CASSLQGEQDQYF. The complete variable domain, with remaining parts taken from reference TRBV5-8 and TRBJ2-5, reads EAGVTQSPTHLIKTRGQQATLRCSPISGHTSVYWYQQALGLGLQFLLWYDEGEERNRGNFPPRFSGRQFPNYSSELNVNALELEDSALYLCASSLQGEQDQYFGPGTRLLVL.

This clonotype was counted between two and nine times. J is TRBJ1-5 and V is TRBV20-1; 9 bases are shared with TRBD1. The J segment lost 2 bases and the V segment lost 2 bases, leaving 4 bases of the junction unmatched. Germline values: CDR1 DFQATT, CDR2 SNEGSKA (reference sequence). The CDR3 length is 15 residues. CDR3 region: CSARRTGVGNQPQHF. CDR3 nucleotides: TGCAGTGCTAGAAGGACAGGGGTCGGCAATCAGCCCCAGCATTTT.

This clonotype has just a few counts. V is TRBV15 and J is TRBJ2-3, with 8 bases that match TRBD2. The germline CDR1 and CDR2 sequences are LNHNV and YYDKDF (reference sequence). The CDR3 loop spans 14 amino acids. J gave up 6 bases and V 5 bases, and 7 bases lay outside the gene matches. The CDR3 nucleotides read TGTGCCACCAGCCCCGTCGGGAGGGGGGATACGCAGTATTTT. This gives the protein CATSPVGRGDTQYF.

This clonotype came up a few times. The chain links TRBV6-1 to TRBJ2-7; no firm D call. V gave up 1 base and J gave up 2 bases, with 9 bases separating them. The CDR3 consists of 14 residues. Germline CDR1 is MNHNS and CDR2 is SASEGT. CDR3 sequence: CASSEGAEPYEQYF. The CDR3 DNA reads as TGTGCCAGCAGTGAAGGGGCCGAGCCCTACGAGCAGTACTTC.

This sequence joins TRBV20-1 and TRBJ2-5; TRBD1 agrees at 9 bases. Losses at the gene ends were 4 bases for V and 5 bases for J; bases not matched to a gene: 5. Germline-derived CDR1 and CDR2 are DFQATT and SNEGSKA (reference sequence). This CDR3 region has 13 residues. The CDR3 sequence: CSATRDREETQYF. CDR3 DNA sequence: TGCAGTGCTACCCGGGACAGGGAGGAGACCCAGTACTTC.

This chain uses TRBV20-1 with TRBJ2-7, with D possibly matching TRBD2 (6 bases). Between the trimmed V and J ends, which lost 2 bases and 6 bases, there was a span of 11 bases. The germline V gene has CDR1 DFQATT and CDR2 SNEGSKA (reference sequence). This CDR3 has 12 amino acids. The chain's CDR3 is CSARTSLGEQYF. The CDR3 DNA follows: TGCAGTGCTAGAACTAGCCTGGGCGAGCAGTACTTC.

This clonotype was seen a few times. This rearrangement joins TRBV7-8 to TRBJ2-1, with D perhaps TRBD2 (6 bases). Deletions cut 1 base from V and 5 bases from J, with 12 bases between. This CDR3 has 15 residues. Germline V gene lookup returns CDR1 SGHVS and CDR2 FQNEAQ. The DNA of the CDR3 is TGTGCCAGCAGCTTAGTTGGACCTAGCGACAATGAGCAGTTCTTC. This translates into CASSLVGPSDNEQFF.

The table lists this clonotype with a few counts. The DNA of the CDR3 is TGTGCCAGCAGTCACCCGGACGGCCAAGAGACCCAGTACTTC. Protein sequence: CASSHPDGQETQYF. This chain uses TRBV6-8 with TRBJ2-5, with D unresolved. Germline V CDR1 and CDR2: MNHGY, SAAAGT. This CDR3 is 14 amino acids long. The ends were cut back, 5 bases at V and 1 base at J, with 11 bases in the middle.

The table lists this clonotype with a few counts. The chain combines TRBV20-1 with TRBJ1-5; D gene ambiguous. CDR1 and CDR2 (germline): DFQATT, SNEGSKA (reference sequence). CDR3 length: 14 amino acids. The V and J ends lost 4 bases and 2 bases respectively, with 12 bases between them. CDR3 in amino acids: CSATRTVGNQPQHF. The CDR3 nucleotides are TGCAGTGCTACGAGGACGGTAGGCAATCAGCCCCAGCATTTT.

The chain has TRBV28 and TRBJ1-6; D ambiguous. CDR1 is MDHEN and CDR2 is SYDVKM in the germline V gene. The CDR3 sequence is 14 residues long. Trimming removed 1 base at V and 3 bases at J, with 4 bases between. The CDR3 region is CASSLSGYNSPLHF. As DNA, the CDR3 is TGTGCCAGCAGTTTATCTGGCTATAATTCACCCCTCCACTTT.